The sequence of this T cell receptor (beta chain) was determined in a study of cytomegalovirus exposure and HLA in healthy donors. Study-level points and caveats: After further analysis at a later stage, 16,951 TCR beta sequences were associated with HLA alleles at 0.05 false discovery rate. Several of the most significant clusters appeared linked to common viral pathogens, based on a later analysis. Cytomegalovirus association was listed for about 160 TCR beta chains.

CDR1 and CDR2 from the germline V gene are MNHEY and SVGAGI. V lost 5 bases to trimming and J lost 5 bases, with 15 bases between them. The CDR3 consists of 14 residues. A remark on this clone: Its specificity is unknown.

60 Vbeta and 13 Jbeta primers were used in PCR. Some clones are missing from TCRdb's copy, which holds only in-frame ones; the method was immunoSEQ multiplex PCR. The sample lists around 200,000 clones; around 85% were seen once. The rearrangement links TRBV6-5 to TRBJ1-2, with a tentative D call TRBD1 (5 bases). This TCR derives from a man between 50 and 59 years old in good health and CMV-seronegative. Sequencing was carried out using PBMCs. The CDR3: CASSGRDGSYGYTF. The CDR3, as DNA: TGTGCCAGCAGTGGACGGGACGGGAGTTATGGCTACACCTTC.